One sample yielded the 27 T cell receptor beta chains listed below, sequenced in a study of T-cell reconstitution after alpha-beta-depleted transplantation in children. TCRbeta library preparation incorporated unique molecular identifiers. In TCRdb, the PCR reads were re-called with MiXCR into one record per CDR3 protein. Among about 29,000 distinct CDR3 sequences, under 8% were seen once, and the ten largest hold 5.5% to 7%. The specimen comprised PBMCs, mostly from graft donor cells, sampled 180 days after TCRalphabeta/CD19-depleted stem cell transplant. The receptors were sampled from a male patient younger than 18 who had a stem cell transplant for acute myeloid leukemia, so the T cells may come from the graft donor.

This clonotype has ten or more counts. The chain carries TRBV2 and TRBJ2-6; D is undetermined. Trimming took 2 bases from V and 1 from J, leaving 6 bases between them. The germline CDR1 and CDR2 sequences are SNHLY and FYNNEI. The CDR3 contains 15 residues. The CDR3 coding sequence is TGTGCCAGCAGTGAAACAGAGTCTGGGGCCAACGTCCTGACTTTC. Amino acid sequence: CASSETESGANVLTF.

This clonotype appeared many times. The rearrangement uses TRBV5-6 and TRBJ2-7, with 7 bases aligning to TRBD2. This CDR3 has 16 amino acids. The V and J ends lost 0 bases and 1 base, in that order; junction bases with no gene match: 7. Per the germline V gene, CDR1 is SGHDT and CDR2 is YYEEEE. CDR3 sequence (DNA): TGTGCCAGCAGCTTGGTCGGGGGGAGGTGGTCCTACGAGCAGTACTTC. Translation: CASSLVGGRWSYEQYF.

The table lists this clonotype with many counts. The gene calls are TRBV20-1 and TRBJ1-3, with D hard to call. Between the trimmed V and J ends, which lost 1 base and 4 bases, there was a span of 2 bases. Germline lookup yields CDR1 DFQATT and CDR2 SNEGSKA (reference sequence). The CDR3 has 11 residues. The CDR3 DNA follows: TGCAGTGCTAGAGGCGGAAACACCATATATTTT. Translation: CSARGGNTIYF.

This clonotype occurred many times. V usage is TRBV20-1 and J usage is TRBJ2-7; the match to TRBD2 covers 11 bases. This CDR3 is 18 amino acids long. Germline CDR1 reads DFQATT; CDR2 reads SNEGSKA (reference sequence). The trim removed 1 base at V and 3 bases at J, leaving 14 bases unmatched. CDR3 sequence (DNA): TGCAGTGCTAGAGCTCGAGGGGGCCTTAGCGGGAGGGACTACGAGCAGTACTTC. It codes for CSARARGGLSGRDYEQYF.

This clonotype was seen repeatedly, ten times or more. The chain carries TRBV6-5 and TRBJ2-1; D unclear. Looked up from germline, CDR1 is MNHEY and CDR2 is SVGAGI. This CDR3 is 11 amino acids long. Trimming pared 7 bases from V and 6 bases from J, leaving 7 bases between. The CDR3 DNA reads as TGTGCCAGCACCTCGTTCAATGAGCAGTTCTTC. Translation gives CASTSFNEQFF.

The gene calls are TRBV5-4 and TRBJ2-4; tentatively, D is TRBD1 (6 bases). This CDR3 has 13 residues. Germline CDR1 reads SGHNT; CDR2 reads YYREEE (reference sequence). The V gene lost 4 bases and the J gene lost 6 bases, with 11 bases spanning the gap. For the CDR3, the DNA is TGTGCCAGCAGCGCCGGACAGAGAAACATTCAGTACTTC. Protein: CASSAGQRNIQYF.

In its sample, this clonotype was seen many times. This chain connects TRBV14 to TRBJ2-1; 12 nucleotides agree with TRBD1. Germline-derived CDR1 and CDR2 are SGHDN and FVKESK. This CDR3 is built from 15 residues. V lost 1 base, J lost 7 bases, and 2 bases stayed unmatched. CDR3 in DNA: TGTGCCAGCAGCCAAGTGGGACAGGGGGCAAATGAGCAGTTCTTC. It yields the protein CASSQVGQGANEQFF.

This clonotype was found many times. This chain joins TRBV7-2 and TRBJ1-3; unclear D gene. This CDR3 is 13 amino acids long. Germline values: CDR1 SGHTA, CDR2 FQGNSA. V was cut by 5 bases and J by 3 bases, with 8 bases left in between. The CDR3 loop is CASSPEYGNTIYF. The CDR3 DNA is TGTGCCAGCAGCCCAGAATATGGAAACACCATATATTTT.

This clonotype was picked up many times. The V call is TRBV11-2, the J call TRBJ2-3; D is ambiguous. The CDR3 has 14 amino acids. V was clipped by 5 bases and J by 2 bases, with 11 bases between them. Per the germline V gene, CDR1 is SGHAT and CDR2 is FQNNGV. The DNA of the CDR3 is TGTGCCAGCAGCAAGAGGCTCATCACAGATACGCAGTATTTT. It codes for CASSKRLITDTQYF.

The sample holds many counts of this clonotype. This rearrangement joins TRBV5-1 to TRBJ2-7, with D possibly TRBD1 on 6 matching bases. V lost 0 bases, J lost 7 bases, and 11 bases lay in between. CDR1 is SGHRS, CDR2 YFSETQ, per germline. This CDR3 is built from 13 residues. The CDR3 spells CASSLDRVGEQYF. In DNA, the CDR3 is TGCGCCAGCAGCTTGGACAGGGTGGGGGAGCAGTACTTC.

This clonotype was seen repeatedly, ten times or more. J is TRBJ1-2 and V is TRBV27; D gene ambiguous. Looked up from germline, CDR1 is MNHEY and CDR2 is SMNVEV (reference sequence). CDR3 length equals 14 residues. Trimming removed 3 bases at V and 7 bases at J, with 15 bases between. The CDR3, as DNA: TGTGCCAGCAGTTTCAAGAGGGCGCTGAGTGGCTACACCTTC. This gives the protein CASSFKRALSGYTF.

This clonotype was detected ten times or more. V gene TRBV6-5 combines with J gene TRBJ1-1; 11 bases are shared with TRBD1. The germline V gene has CDR1 MNHEY and CDR2 SVGAGI. V lost 6 bases to trimming and J lost 1 base; unmatched junction nucleotides: 4. The CDR3 extends over 15 amino acids. CDR3 sequence reads: CASSLDRGPNTEAFF. The CDR3, as DNA: TGTGCCAGCAGCCTGGACAGGGGGCCGAACACTGAAGCTTTCTTT.

In its sample, this clonotype is medium-sized. The V and J genes are TRBV10-3 and TRBJ2-2, with TRBD1 identical over 9 bases. V lost 3 bases to trimming and J lost 3 bases; unmatched junction nucleotides: 8. Germline CDR1 ENHRY, CDR2 SYGVKD. The CDR3 runs to 17 residues. CDR3 nucleotides: TGTGCCATCAGTGACCCCCACAGGGGGCAAGACACCGGGGAGCTGTTTTTT. This codes for CAISDPHRGQDTGELFF.

This sequence joins TRBV19 and TRBJ2-1; 7 nucleotides agree with TRBD1. V gave up 5 bases and J gave up 7 bases; unmatched junction bases: 5. CDR1 LNHDA and CDR2 SQIVND come from the germline V gene (reference sequence). The CDR3 is 13 residues long. The CDR3 sequence is CASSENRGNEQFF. Written as DNA, the CDR3 is TGTGCCAGTAGTGAGAACAGGGGAAATGAGCAGTTCTTC.

This clonotype has ten or more counts. This chain joins TRBV7-2 and TRBJ2-1, with 8 bases fitting TRBD2. CDR1 and CDR2 (germline): SGHTA, FQGNSA. The trim removed 5 bases at V and 10 bases at J, leaving 13 bases unmatched. The CDR3 loop spans 15 amino acids. The DNA of the CDR3 is TGTGCCAGCAGCCCCCGGACTAGCCTCGTCGAGGAGCAGTTCTTC. Translation gives CASSPRTSLVEEQFF.

In its sample, this clonotype is medium-sized. This chain uses TRBV6-2 or TRBV6-3 with TRBJ1-1; weak D call: TRBD1 (6 bases). CDR3 size: 12 residues. In germline, CDR1 is MNHEY, CDR2 SVGEGT. The germline V and J ends were trimmed by 6 bases and 7 bases, with 12 bases remaining between them. CDR3 loop: CASSPRGLEAFF. CDR3 DNA: TGTGCCAGCAGCCCCCGGGGGCTTGAAGCTTTCTTT.

The chain carries TRBV7-2 and TRBJ1-1, with 7 bases matching TRBD1. This CDR3 region has 15 residues. J was trimmed by 0 bases and V by 5 bases; bases with no gene match: 6. The V gene's germline CDR1 is SGHTA and CDR2 FQGNSA. The chain's CDR3 is CASSKDRAMNTEAFF. For the CDR3, the DNA is TGTGCCAGCAGCAAAGACAGGGCCATGAACACTGAAGCTTTCTTT.

This clonotype was seen at least ten times. J is TRBJ1-1 and V is TRBV29-1; D remains ambiguous. CDR3 length: 13 residues. Trimming took 1 base from V and 4 from J, leaving 10 bases between them. The germline gives CDR1 SQVTM, CDR2 ANQGSEA. This chain's CDR3 is CSVEAQVGTEAFF. CDR3 nucleotide sequence: TGCAGCGTTGAAGCCCAGGTGGGCACTGAAGCTTTCTTT. Variable domain in full (rest from reference TRBV29-1 and TRBJ1-1): SAVISQKPSRDICQRGTSLTIQCQVDSQVTMMFWYRQQPGQSLTLIATANQGSEATYESGFVIDKFPISRPNLTFSTLTVSNMSPEDSSIYLCSVEAQVGTEAFFGQGTRLTVV.

The sample holds many counts of this clonotype. The chain uses TRBV7-8 and TRBJ1-2; a possible D gene is TRBD1 (5 bases). CDR1 is SGHVS and CDR2 is FQNEAQ in the germline V gene. The V and J ends lost 4 bases and 7 bases respectively, with 13 bases between them. This CDR3 has 13 residues. The CDR3 region is CASSSQVRVGYTF. CDR3 coding DNA: TGTGCCAGCAGCTCACAGGTTCGGGTTGGCTACACCTTC.

This clonotype was seen only once. This sequence joins TRBV2 and TRBJ1-1, with D tentatively TRBD1 (5 bases). This CDR3 has 14 amino acids. V shed 6 bases and J shed 0 bases, with 11 bases lying between them. CDR1 SNHLY and CDR2 FYNNEI come from the germline V gene. CDR3 coding DNA: TGTGCCAGCAGCCAGACAGTACTGAACACTGAAGCTTTCTTT. Protein product: CASSQTVLNTEAFF. The full variable domain, rest sourced from reference TRBV2 and TRBJ1-1, is EPEVTQTPSHQVTQMGQEVILRCVPISNHLYFYWYRQILGQKVEFLVSFYNNEISEKSEIFDDQFSVERPDGSNFTLKIRSTKLEDSAMYFCASSQTVLNTEAFFGQGTRLTVV.

This clonotype was seen at least ten times. The chain is built from TRBV19 and TRBJ1-6; 7 bases map to TRBD1. CDR1 is LNHDA, CDR2 SQIVND, per germline (reference sequence). Trimming at V came to 4 bases and at J to 5 bases, leaving 8 bases not matched to a gene. The CDR3 runs 16 residues. The CDR3 nucleotides read TGTGCCAGTAGTACAAGACAGGGAGTGAATAATTCACCCCTCCACTTT. It specifies CASSTRQGVNNSPLHF.

Ten or more counts support this clonotype. V gene TRBV9 combines with J gene TRBJ2-2; 9 bases agree with TRBD2. The CDR3 is 15 amino acids. Per the germline V gene, CDR1 is SGDLS and CDR2 is YYNGEE. J gave up 5 bases and V 5 bases, and 7 bases lay outside the gene matches. This chain's CDR3 is CASSAGGYGTGELFF. CDR3 in DNA: TGTGCCAGCAGTGCGGGAGGGTACGGGACCGGGGAGCTGTTTTTT.

This clonotype was recorded many times. The chain carries TRBV18 and TRBJ1-5; the D gene is possibly TRBD1 (5 bases). This CDR3 is built from 14 residues. The germline CDR1 and CDR2 sequences are KGHSH and LQKENI. Trimming took 3 bases from V and 3 from J, leaving 9 bases between them. The CDR3 is CASSPDRYNQPQHF. DNA for the CDR3: TGTGCCAGCTCACCCGACAGATACAATCAGCCCCAGCATTTT. The variable domain in full, completed from reference TRBV18 and TRBJ1-5, reads NAGVMQNPRHLVRRRGQEARLRCSPMKGHSHVYWYRQLPEEGLKFMVYLQKENIIDESGMPKERFSAEFPKEGPSILRIQQVVRGDSAAYFCASSPDRYNQPQHFGDGTRLSIL.

This clonotype was observed at least ten times. This sequence joins TRBV30 and TRBJ2-3; no firm D call. V lost 0 bases and J 2 bases, leaving 3 bases between the germline ends. This CDR3 is built from 12 residues. Germline V gene sequence: CDR1 GTSNPN, CDR2 SVGIG (reference sequence). In DNA form, the CDR3 reads TGTGCCTGGAGTGTGTCCACAGATACGCAGTATTTT. Translated: CAWSVSTDTQYF.

This clonotype has at least ten counts. The chain links TRBV7-2 to TRBJ2-2; D gene uncertain. With 5 bases removed from V and 1 base from J, the gap between germline ends came to 8 bases. This CDR3 is 14 amino acids long. The V gene's germline CDR1 is SGHTA and CDR2 FQGNSA. The CDR3 protein is CASSPTRNTGELFF. The CDR3, as DNA: TGTGCCAGCAGCCCAACACGGAACACCGGGGAGCTGTTTTTT.

In its sample, this clonotype was seen many times. V usage is TRBV9 and J usage is TRBJ1-1; D gene uncertain. In germline, CDR1 is SGDLS, CDR2 YYNGEE. Trimming removed 1 base at V and 4 bases at J, with 8 bases between. This CDR3 comprises 13 residues. This CDR3 is CASSVSGSTEAFF. The CDR3 DNA follows: TGTGCCAGCAGCGTATCGGGTAGCACTGAAGCTTTCTTT.

This clonotype was found many times. The chain recombines TRBV20-1 with TRBJ1-5; no clear D. Between the trimmed V and J ends, which lost 6 bases and 0 bases, there was a span of 9 bases. Germline-derived CDR1 and CDR2 are DFQATT and SNEGSKA (reference sequence). The CDR3 extends over 13 amino acids. DNA of the CDR3: TGCAGTGCCCTGACGGATAGCAATCAGCCCCAGCATTTT. Encoded protein: CSALTDSNQPQHF.